These 22 T cell receptor beta chains were sequenced from one sample in a study of beta chain features in type 1 diabetes. Reverse transcribing all isolated RNA meant expressed TCRB transcripts were sequenced. Assay used: immunoSEQ multiplex PCR; TCRdb lists only in-frame clones, some missing. In the table there are fewer than 350,000 clones, about 20% of which are singletons. The sequencing sample was made of naive CD4+ T cells from blood. The receptors were gathered from a woman between 18 and 30 years old in good health.

This chain joins TRBV2 and TRBJ2-1; the D gene is possibly TRBD2 (5 bases). The V end lost 4 bases, the J end lost 6 bases, and 13 bases lay between the germline ends. The CDR3 consists of 14 residues. The germline gives CDR1 SNHLY, CDR2 FYNNEI. The CDR3: CASSGTRIINEQFF. The CDR3 nucleotides read TGTGCCAGCAGTGGCACTAGGATTATCAATGAGCAGTTCTTC.

V gene TRBV11-3 combines with J gene TRBJ2-1, with 7 bases matching TRBD2. J lost 2 bases, V lost 0 bases, and 16 bases had no gene match. The germline V gene has CDR1 SGHNT and CDR2 YENEEA. The CDR3 extends over 20 amino acids. CDR3 DNA sequence: TGTGCCAGCAGCTTAGAGAGTTGGGGGAGGGCAGAGGTCCCCTACAATGAGCAGTTCTTC. Its protein is CASSLESWGRAEVPYNEQFF.

This clone was detected only a few times. V and J are TRBV4-1 and TRBJ2-4; tentatively, D is TRBD1 (6 bases). Looked up from germline, CDR1 is MGHRA and CDR2 is YSYEKL. Deletions cut 1 base from V and 0 bases from J, with 16 bases between. The CDR3 contains 18 residues. The CDR3 sequence: CASSQGGAQGLAKNIQYF. The CDR3 nucleotides are TGCGCCAGCAGCCAAGGAGGGGCCCAGGGGCTAGCCAAAAACATTCAGTACTTC.

The chain carries TRBV15 and TRBJ2-5; possibly TRBD2 for D (5 bases). Trimming cost V 0 bases and J 5 bases, with 10 bases left between them. This CDR3 has 14 amino acids. The V gene's germline CDR1 is LNHNV and CDR2 YYDKDF (reference sequence). As DNA, the CDR3 is TGTGCCACCAGCAGAGACGGAGGAGAGGAGACCCAGTACTTC. This encodes CATSRDGGEETQYF. Using reference TRBV15 and TRBJ2-5 for the parts outside the CDR3, the full variable domain is DAMVIQNPRYQVTQFGKPVTLSCSQTLNHNVMYWYQQKSSQAPKLLFHYYDKDFNNEADTPDNFQSRRPNTSFCFLDIRSPGLGDTAMYLCATSRDGGEETQYFGPGTRLLVL.

Note on this clone: The same CDR3 can be traced to other DNA sequences in this sample. The chain is built from TRBV5-1 and TRBJ1-5, with D perhaps TRBD1 (6 bases). The V and J ends lost 0 bases and 0 bases respectively, with 7 bases between them. This CDR3 region has 15 residues. Germline CDR1 is SGHRS and CDR2 is YFSETQ. The CDR3: CASSLAGDSNQPQHF. The CDR3 DNA is TGCGCCAGCAGCTTGGCAGGGGATAGCAATCAGCCCCAGCATTTT.

This clone was detected once. The chain joins TRBV7-6 to TRBJ2-1; 11 bases map to TRBD2. Germline CDR1 and CDR2: SGHVS and FNYEAQ. With 5 bases clipped from V and 3 bases from J, the junction kept 3 bases outside the gene matches. The CDR3 spans 15 residues. CDR3 nucleotide sequence: TGTGCCAGCAGCCGACTAGCGGGATACTACAATGAGCAGTTCTTC. Its protein is CASSRLAGYYNEQFF.

This clone appeared once. Other DNA sequences of this sample code for an identical CDR3. The rearrangement links TRBV25-1 to TRBJ2-4; 8 bases are shared with TRBD1. CDR3 length: 13 amino acids. V dropped 3 bases and J dropped 11; count of bases not matched to a gene: 6. Germline V gene data show CDR1 as MGHDK and CDR2 as SYGVNS. CDR3 loop: CASSESGQGFQYF. CDR3 nucleotides: TGTGCCAGCAGTGAGTCCGGACAGGGCTTTCAGTACTTC.

The rearrangement links TRBV6-1 to TRBJ1-2; D remains ambiguous. Germline CDR1 MNHNS, CDR2 SASEGT. The CDR3 is 14 residues long. V was pared by 6 bases and J by 0 bases, with 11 bases between. CDR3 residues: CASSPGGANYGYTF. CDR3 DNA: TGTGCCAGCAGCCCAGGCGGGGCTAACTATGGCTACACCTTC.

V usage is TRBV4-3 and J usage is TRBJ2-5, with TRBD2 identical over 9 bases. The CDR3 consists of 16 residues. Germline loops: CDR1 LGHNA, CDR2 YSLEER. V was pared by 0 bases and J by 5 bases, with 7 bases of the junction left unmatched. CDR3: CASSQEGRGGTETQYF. CDR3 in DNA: TGCGCCAGCAGCCAAGAAGGGCGGGGGGGCACCGAGACCCAGTACTTC.

This clone came up a few times. The gene calls are TRBV5-6 and TRBJ1-2, with D possibly TRBD1 on 6 matching bases. This CDR3 spans 14 amino acids. Germline-derived CDR1 and CDR2 are SGHDT and YYEEEE. Trimming cost V 0 bases and J 2 bases, with 8 bases left between them. In DNA, the CDR3 is TGTGCCAGCAGCTTGGAAGGACAGAACTATGGCTACACCTTC. It encodes CASSLEGQNYGYTF.

The sample holds a few counts of this clone. The rearrangement uses TRBV4-1 and TRBJ2-3; 12 nucleotides line up with TRBD2. Unmatched junction bases numbered 14, after V lost 0 bases and J lost 4 bases. The CDR3 runs 20 residues. Germline V gene sequence: CDR1 MGHRA, CDR2 YSYEKL. CDR3 sequence (DNA): TGCGCCAGCAGCCAAGATTGGGCTAGCGGGGGGGCCGGTCGGCCAGATACGCAGTATTTT. Translated, it gives CASSQDWASGGAGRPDTQYF.

This clone was found a few times. The DNA for the CDR3 is TGCGCCAGCAGCCCGGGACACCTTAGCAATCAGCCCCAGCATTTT. Translating gives CASSPGHLSNQPQHF. The chain uses TRBV5-1 and TRBJ1-5, with D possibly TRBD1 on 6 matching bases. Germline-derived CDR1 and CDR2 are SGHRS and YFSETQ. With 4 bases removed from V and 0 bases from J, the gap between germline ends came to 11 bases. The CDR3 covers 15 residues. The complete variable domain, with remaining parts taken from reference TRBV5-1 and TRBJ1-5, reads KAGVTQTPRYLIKTRGQQVTLSCSPISGHRSVSWYQQTPGQGLQFLFEYFSETQRNKGNFPGRFSGRQFSNSRSEMNVSTLELGDSALYLCASSPGHLSNQPQHFGDGTRLSIL.

The chain uses TRBV7-2 and TRBJ2-5, with TRBD2 as a possible D gene (7 bases). CDR1 is SGHTA and CDR2 is FQGNSA in the germline V gene. This CDR3 has 15 residues. V lost 1 base and J lost 5, with 14 bases in between. CDR3 sequence: CASSLVVGGPETQYF. Here the CDR3 DNA reads TGTGCCAGCAGCTTAGTCGTGGGGGGGCCGGAGACCCAGTACTTC.

The J gene is TRBJ1-4, the V gene TRBV5-1; D is possibly TRBD1 (5 bases). CDR3 length: 14 residues. Germline V gives CDR1 SGHRS, CDR2 YFSETQ. V was pared by 4 bases and J by 0 bases, with 7 bases between. This chain's CDR3 is CASSMDTTNEKLFF. Written as DNA, the CDR3 is TGCGCCAGCAGCATGGACACAACTAATGAAAAACTGTTTTTT.

The gene calls are TRBV2 and TRBJ1-5, with TRBD1 matching 10 bases. CDR3 length: 16 residues. From germline, CDR1 is SNHLY and CDR2 FYNNEI. V shed 8 bases, J shed 4 bases, and the junction held 11 bases outside the gene matches. The CDR3 reads CASRRPGQGLNQPQHF. DNA of the CDR3: TGTGCCAGCCGACGACCGGGACAGGGGTTGAATCAGCCCCAGCATTTT.

This clone has a handful of counts. Written as DNA, the CDR3 is TGTGCCAGCAGCTTAGGGGGTCTTGGACAGCCCCAAGAGACCCAGTACTTC. Protein product: CASSLGGLGQPQETQYF. The rearrangement links TRBV11-3 to TRBJ2-5, with D perhaps matching TRBD1 (6 bases). Germline-derived CDR1 and CDR2 are SGHNT and YENEEA. V lost 1 base to trimming and J lost 1 base, with 16 bases between them. This CDR3 region has 17 residues.

This chain connects TRBV7-9 to TRBJ2-3; possibly TRBD2 for D (6 bases). CDR3 length: 16 amino acids. Trimming pared 3 bases from V and 5 bases from J, leaving 18 bases between. The germline gives CDR1 SEHNR, CDR2 FQNEAQ (reference sequence). The DNA for the CDR3 is TGTGCCAGCAGCTTGGTTAATGGGATCGGGAGAGATACGCAGTATTTT. Translation: CASSLVNGIGRDTQYF.

The sample holds a few counts of this clone. The V and J genes are TRBV7-9 and TRBJ2-2, with 8 bases identical to TRBD2. The CDR3 has 18 residues. V shed 2 bases, J shed 4 bases, and the junction held 12 bases outside the gene matches. Looked up from germline, CDR1 is SEHNR and CDR2 is FQNEAQ (reference sequence). The CDR3 loop reads CASSLPPLGRGVTGELFF. The CDR3 bases are TGTGCCAGCAGCTTACCCCCACTGGGGCGGGGGGTCACCGGGGAGCTGTTTTTT.

This clone was seen only a few times. The chain is built from TRBV27 and TRBJ2-7; a weak D match, TRBD1 (6 bases). Germline CDR1 is MNHEY and CDR2 is SMNVEV (reference sequence). V was cut by 8 bases and J by 7 bases, with 21 bases left in between. The CDR3 spans 14 residues. This CDR3 is CASYSYYRVLEQYF. The CDR3 coding sequence is TGTGCCAGCTACTCCTATTACAGGGTCCTTGAGCAGTACTTC.

The chain links TRBV27 to TRBJ2-3, with TRBD1 matching 8 bases. Germline V lookup: CDR1 MNHEY, CDR2 SMNVEV (reference sequence). J lost 0 bases, V lost 4 bases, and 3 bases had no gene match. This CDR3 has 15 residues. The CDR3 DNA is TGTGCCAGCAGTTGGACAGGGATTAGCACAGATACGCAGTATTTT. Its translation is CASSWTGISTDTQYF.

This chain connects TRBV5-6 to TRBJ1-6, with D perhaps TRBD1 (5 bases). The V gene's germline CDR1 is SGHDT and CDR2 YYEEEE. The CDR3 spans 17 residues. V lost 4 bases to trimming and J lost 10 bases, with 24 bases between them. The CDR3 coding sequence is TGTGCCAGCAGCGATGCCCTCCTCCAGGGTAGTGCATCACCCCTCCACTTT. It encodes CASSDALLQGSASPLHF.

The rearrangement links TRBV7-9 to TRBJ1-2; 9 positions agree with TRBD1. The V and J ends lost 5 bases and 3 bases, in that order; junction bases with no gene match: 10. This CDR3 region has 16 residues. Germline CDR1 reads SEHNR; CDR2 reads FQNEAQ (reference sequence). CDR3 residues: CASSATQGAKDYGYTF. DNA for the CDR3: TGTGCCAGCAGCGCTACACAGGGGGCGAAAGACTATGGCTACACCTTC.